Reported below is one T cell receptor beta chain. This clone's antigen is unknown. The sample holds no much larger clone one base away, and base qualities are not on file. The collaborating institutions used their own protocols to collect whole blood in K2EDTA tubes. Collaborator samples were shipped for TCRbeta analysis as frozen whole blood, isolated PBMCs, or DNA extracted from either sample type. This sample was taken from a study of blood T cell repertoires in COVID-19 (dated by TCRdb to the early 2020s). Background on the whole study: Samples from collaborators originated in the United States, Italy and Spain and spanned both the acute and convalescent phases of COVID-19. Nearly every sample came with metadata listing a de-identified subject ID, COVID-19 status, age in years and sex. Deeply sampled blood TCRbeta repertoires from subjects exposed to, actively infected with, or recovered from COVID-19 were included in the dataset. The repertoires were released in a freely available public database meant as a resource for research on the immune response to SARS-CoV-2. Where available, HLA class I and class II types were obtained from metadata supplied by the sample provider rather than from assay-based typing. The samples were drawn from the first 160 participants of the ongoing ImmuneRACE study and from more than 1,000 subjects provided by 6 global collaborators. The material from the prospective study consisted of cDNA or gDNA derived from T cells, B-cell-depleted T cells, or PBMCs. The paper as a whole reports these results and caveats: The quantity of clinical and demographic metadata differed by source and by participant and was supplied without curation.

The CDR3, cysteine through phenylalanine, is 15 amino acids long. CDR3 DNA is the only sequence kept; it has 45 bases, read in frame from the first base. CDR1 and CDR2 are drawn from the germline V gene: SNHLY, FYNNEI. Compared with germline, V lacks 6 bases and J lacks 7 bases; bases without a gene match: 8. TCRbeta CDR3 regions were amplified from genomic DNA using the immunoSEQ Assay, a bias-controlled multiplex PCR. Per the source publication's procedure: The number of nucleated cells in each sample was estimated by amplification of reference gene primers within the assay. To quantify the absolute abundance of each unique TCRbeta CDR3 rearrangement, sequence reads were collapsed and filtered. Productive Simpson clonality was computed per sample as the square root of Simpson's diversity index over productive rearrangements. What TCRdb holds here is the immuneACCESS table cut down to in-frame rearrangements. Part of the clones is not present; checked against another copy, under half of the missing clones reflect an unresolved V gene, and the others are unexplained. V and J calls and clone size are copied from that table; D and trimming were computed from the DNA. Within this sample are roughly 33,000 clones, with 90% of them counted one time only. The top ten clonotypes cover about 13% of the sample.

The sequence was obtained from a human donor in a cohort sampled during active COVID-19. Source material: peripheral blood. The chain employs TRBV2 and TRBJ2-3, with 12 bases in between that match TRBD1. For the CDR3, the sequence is CASRTGTGGVNTQYF. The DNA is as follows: TGTGCCAGCAGGACCGGGACAGGGGGCGTGAATACGCAGTATTTT.